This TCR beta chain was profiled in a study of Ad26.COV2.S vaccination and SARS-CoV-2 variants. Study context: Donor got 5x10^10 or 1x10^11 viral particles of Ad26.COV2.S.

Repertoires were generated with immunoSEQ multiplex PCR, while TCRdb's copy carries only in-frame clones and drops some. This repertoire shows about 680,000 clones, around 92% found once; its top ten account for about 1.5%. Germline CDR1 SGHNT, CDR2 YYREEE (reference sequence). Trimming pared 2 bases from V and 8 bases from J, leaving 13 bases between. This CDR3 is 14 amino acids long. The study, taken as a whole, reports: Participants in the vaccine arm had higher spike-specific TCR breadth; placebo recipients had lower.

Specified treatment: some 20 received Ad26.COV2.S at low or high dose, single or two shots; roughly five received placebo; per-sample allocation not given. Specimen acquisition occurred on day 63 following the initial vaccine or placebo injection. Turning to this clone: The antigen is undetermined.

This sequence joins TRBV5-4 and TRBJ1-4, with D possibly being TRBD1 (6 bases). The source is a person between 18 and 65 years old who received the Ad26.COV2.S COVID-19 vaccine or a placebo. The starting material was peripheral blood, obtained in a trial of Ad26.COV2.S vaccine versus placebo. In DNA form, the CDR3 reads TGTGCCAGCAGCTTCAGGGGAGGAGGAGAAAAACTGTTTTTT. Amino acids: CASSFRGGGEKLFF.